This TCR beta chain emerged from a study of shared clonotypes between healthy human individuals. V was clipped by 5 bases and J by 13 bases; unmatched bases: 10. The V gene's germline CDR1 is MNHEY and CDR2 SVGAGI. The CDR3 runs 12 residues. Profiled with immunoSEQ multiplex PCR; TCRdb holds only in-frame clones, not every one. Here the sample spans 780,000 or so clones, about two thirds being singletons. The sequenced sample consisted of memory CD4+ T cells sorted from blood. Sample subset: CD45RA-negative fraction. This TCR came from a woman aged 25 to 39 in good health. This rearrangement joins TRBV6-5 to TRBJ1-1; 7 bases are a match to TRBD1. The CDR3 loop is CASSLPGTDFFF. The CDR3 DNA reads as TGTGCCAGCAGTCTCCCAGGGACAGACTTTTTCTTT.